These T cell receptor beta chains were read from a single sample in a study of identical twins. TCRdb passed the 5' RACE reads through MiXCR, listing each CDR3 protein once. The sample gives 1,800,000 or so distinct CDR3 sequences, about 30% of which show up once; under 0.35% is in the top ten. Sequences were obtained from cord blood. Receptor source: a newborn girl in good health. Each CDR3 is given without its conserved first and last residue. Rows give clone size only sometimes, using once, few, many, or a class for an expanded clone.

J gene,CDR3 length,clone size,V gene,CDR3 protein
TRBJ1-1,10,-,TRBV6-1,ATKPAPEAAF
TRBJ2-4,14,-,TRBV6-4,ASMYQRGGSKNIQY
TRBJ1-5,14,-,TRBV28,ASSWGQGGSNQPQH
TRBJ1-5,16,few,TRBV21-1,ASSTSRGTGGSNQPQH
TRBJ1-2,11,-,TRBV30,AWRPWRLYGYT
TRBJ2-7,9,-,TRBV20-1,SAPGQVEQY
TRBJ1-4,14,-,TRBV3-1,ASSRGDRATNEKLF
TRBJ1-5,13,-,TRBV20-1,SAREGWGGNQPQH
TRBJ2-2,13,-,TRBV25-1,ASRPGLARTGELF
TRBJ2-1,13,-,TRBV28,ASRTSSGSYNEQF
TRBJ2-7,12,few,TRBV20-1,SARETSGGVEQY
TRBJ1-2,13,-,TRBV4-1,ASSRTQGAEYGYT
TRBJ1-3,14,few,TRBV6-5,ASSYETGASGNTIY
TRBJ2-7,12,many,TRBV7-8,ASSLFPGVDEQY
TRBJ1-1,12,-,TRBV5-1,ASRKNRGHTEAF
TRBJ1-2,18,-,TRBV12-3/TRBV12-4,ASSLSPGDVKSNTNYGYT
TRBJ2-6,10,few,TRBV20-1,SAASGANVLT
TRBJ2-1,12,-,TRBV5-1,ASSLISASNEQF
TRBJ1-1,14,-,TRBV5-1,ASSLVPGGKFTEAF
TRBJ2-3,13,few,TRBV15,ATSREGEGTDTQY
TRBJ2-4,12,many,TRBV3-1,ASTDLKTKNIQY
TRBJ1-2,12,-,TRBV6-5,ASTLGTLNYGYT
TRBJ2-7,11,-,TRBV30,AWSGVHPYEQY
TRBJ1-4,14,few,TRBV6-6,ASSGRDRPTNEKLF
-,19,-,TRBV3-1,ASSPERLIPDLGQGPYEQY
TRBJ2-2,13,few,TRBV24-1,ATSKAGGNTGELF
TRBJ2-1,16,-,TRBV18,ASSPRYQGPNSNNEQF
TRBJ1-5,11,many,TRBV3-1,ASSQGGNQPQH
TRBJ2-7,12,few,TRBV5-6,ASSSGLSYYEQY
TRBJ1-1,14,-,TRBV5-6,ASSLGLLRSSTEAF
TRBJ1-1,14,few,TRBV20-1,SARGQGAIMNTEAF
TRBJ2-2,12,-,TRBV7-7,ASSEDTVAGELF
TRBJ2-7,13,-,TRBV7-2,ASSFPGQGNYEQY
TRBJ1-2,10,many,TRBV12-3/TRBV12-4,ASSFGTYGYT
TRBJ2-3,13,-,TRBV18,ASPPQAGGADTQY
TRBJ2-1,13,-,TRBV20-1,SARDLGQFYNEQF
TRBJ1-4,16,once,TRBV3-1,ASSLRGDRGLTNEKLF
TRBJ2-1,12,many,TRBV29-1,SVSRGAKYNEQF
TRBJ1-5,13,many,TRBV12-3/TRBV12-4,ASRGDGYSNQPQH
TRBJ2-5,17,-,TRBV7-8,ASSLALVSRTSGRAQQY
-,13,few,TRBV4-2,ASSPPRTSGIEQY